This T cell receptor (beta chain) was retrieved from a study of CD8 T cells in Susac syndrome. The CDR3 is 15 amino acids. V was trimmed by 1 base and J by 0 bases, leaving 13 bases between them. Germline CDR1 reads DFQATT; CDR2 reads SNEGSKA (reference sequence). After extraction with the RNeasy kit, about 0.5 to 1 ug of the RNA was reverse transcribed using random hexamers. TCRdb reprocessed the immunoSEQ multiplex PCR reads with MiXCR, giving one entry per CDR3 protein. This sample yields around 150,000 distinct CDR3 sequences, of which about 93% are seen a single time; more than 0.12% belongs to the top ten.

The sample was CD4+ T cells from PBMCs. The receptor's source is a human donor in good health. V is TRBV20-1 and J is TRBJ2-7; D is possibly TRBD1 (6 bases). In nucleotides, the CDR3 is TGCAGTGCTAGAGGAGGACAGTACCCCTCCTACGAGCAGTACTTC. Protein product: CSARGGQYPSYEQYF.